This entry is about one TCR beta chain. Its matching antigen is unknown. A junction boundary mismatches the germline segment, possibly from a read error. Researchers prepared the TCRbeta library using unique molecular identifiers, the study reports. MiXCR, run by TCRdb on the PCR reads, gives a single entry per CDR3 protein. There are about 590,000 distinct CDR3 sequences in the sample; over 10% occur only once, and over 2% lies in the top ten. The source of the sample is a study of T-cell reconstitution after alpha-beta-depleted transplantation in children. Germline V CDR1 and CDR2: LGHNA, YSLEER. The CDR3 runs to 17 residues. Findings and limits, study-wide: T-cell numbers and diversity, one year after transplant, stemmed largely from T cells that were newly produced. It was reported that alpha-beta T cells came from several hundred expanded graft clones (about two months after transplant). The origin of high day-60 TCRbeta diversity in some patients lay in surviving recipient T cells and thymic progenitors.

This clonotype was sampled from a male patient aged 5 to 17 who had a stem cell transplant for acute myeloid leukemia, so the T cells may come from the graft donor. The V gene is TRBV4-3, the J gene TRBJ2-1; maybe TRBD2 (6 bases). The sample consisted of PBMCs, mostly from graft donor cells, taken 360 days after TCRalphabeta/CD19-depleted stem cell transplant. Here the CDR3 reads CASGQDRDSAKRNEQFF. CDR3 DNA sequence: TGCGCCAGCGGCCAAGATAGGGACTCGGCGAAAAGAAATGAGCAGTTCTTC.